This T cell receptor beta chain was sequenced in a study of long-term antiretroviral therapy in people with HIV. Whole-study findings and limits: Clones that had undergone expansion before ART dominated the repertoire at all time points.

V gave up 3 bases and J gave up 0 bases, with 11 bases separating them. From germline, CDR1 is GTSNPN and CDR2 SVGIG (reference sequence). There are 15 residues in the CDR3. Worth noting for this clone: Its antigen is unknown.

Version v3.0 of the immunoSEQ assay ran at survey level. The data were produced by immunoSEQ multiplex PCR, yet TCRdb's version contains in-frame clones alone and is incomplete. There are about 35,000 clones in the sample; approximately 72% occur only once, and about 3.5% lies in the top ten. The genes are TRBV30 and TRBJ2-2, with D perhaps matching TRBD1 (6 bases). The clonotype originates from a man in his forties or fifties with HIV. Sequencing used unsorted PBMCs, obtained 3 years after starting antiretroviral therapy. CDR3 in DNA: TGTGCCTGGAGGGGACACAACTCGAACACCGGGGAGCTGTTTTTT. Its translation: CAWRGHNSNTGELFF.